This T cell receptor beta chain was profiled in a study of blood T cell repertoires in COVID-19. This CDR3 is built from 15 residues. V gave up 5 bases and J gave up 6 bases; unmatched junction bases: 9. Per the germline V gene, CDR1 is SGHTA and CDR2 is FQGNSA. Per the study methods: How many nucleated cells were present was estimated from reference gene primer amplification. The assay was immunoSEQ multiplex PCR, and TCRdb's table has in-frame clones only and misses some. That table gives V, J and clone size, and the DNA gave D and trimming. The sample lists fewer than 90,000 clones; around 86% were seen once.

The gene calls are TRBV7-2 and TRBJ1-4, with 7 nucleotides matching TRBD1. The sequenced sample consisted of peripheral blood. This TCR came from a man aged 50 to 60 with active or convalescent COVID-19. The CDR3 loop is CASSPGTDLYEKLFF. CDR3 in DNA: TGTGCCAGCAGCCCGGGGACAGATTTGTATGAAAAACTGTTTTTT.